This T cell receptor (beta chain) came from a study of blood T cell repertoires in COVID-19. Study at large: Donors in the United States, Italy and Spain gave samples during acute or convalescent COVID-19.

Methods used by the authors: Reference gene primer amplification gave nucleated cell count estimates. TCRdb's table, derived via immunoSEQ multiplex PCR, lists solely in-frame clones and lacks some. The V and J calls and clone size were taken over from that table, and D and trimming were inferred from the DNA. This table holds some 250,000 clones, over 75% found once. This CDR3 contains 16 residues. With V trimmed by 4 bases and J by 2 bases, 9 bases remained unmatched. The V gene's germline CDR1 is SGHRS and CDR2 YFSETQ. Sequencing was done on a sample of peripheral blood. The origin of this receptor is a woman at least 80 years old with acute or convalescent COVID-19. The rearrangement joins TRBV5-1 to TRBJ1-3, with 7 bases aligning to TRBD1. For the CDR3, the DNA is TGCGCCAGCAGCCCGGTCGACAGGGAACCTGGAAACACCATATATTTT. Translating gives CASSPVDREPGNTIYF.